A selection of T cell receptor beta chains follows, all from one sample in a study of CD8+ T cells in alopecia areata. Repertoires were generated with immunoSEQ multiplex PCR, while TCRdb's copy carries only in-frame clones and drops some. The table includes some 99,000 clones, 50% to 75% detected once. Specimen: CD8+ T cells sorted from blood, collected at week 4, from a patient treated with tofacitinib. The origin of the receptors is a human donor with alopecia areata. CDR3s include the opening cysteine and the closing phenylalanine or tryptophan.

j_call v_call cdr3_aa
TRBJ1-1 TRBV7-9 CASSMETNTEAFF
TRBJ2-7 TRBV5-1 CASSFSGSSYEQYF
TRBJ1-1 TRBV4-1 CASSQYLQGAGDTEAFF
TRBJ1-2 TRBV4-1 CASSQVASSGTYGYTF
TRBJ2-3 TRBV30 CAWSSDSTDTQYF
TRBJ1-2 TRBV7-9 CASSLDYGALESYTF
TRBJ2-1 TRBV7-6 CASSRVPYNEQFF
TRBJ2-5 TRBV29-1 CSVVAETQYF
TRBJ1-5 TRBV7-9 CASSQSGTGPNQPQHF
TRBJ1-6 TRBV5-6 CASSLAGIGSPLHF
TRBJ2-7 TRBV27 CASSLFRTGYEQYF
TRBJ1-6 TRBV27 CASSLFGSLNSPLHF
TRBJ1-2 TRBV7-2 CASSLTHYAQSFYGYTF
TRBJ2-7 TRBV27 CASSPGTVFSYEQYF
TRBJ2-7 TRBV5-4 CASSMGQGVSYEQYF
TRBJ2-5 TRBV2 CASSEIRQGAIETQYF
TRBJ1-5 TRBV7-9 CASSVQGDQPQHF
TRBJ2-2 TRBV4-3 CASSQDTGTGELFF
TRBJ2-5 TRBV5-1 CASSLGTGVGETQYF
TRBJ2-5 TRBV25-1 CASSELDLTSIQETQYF